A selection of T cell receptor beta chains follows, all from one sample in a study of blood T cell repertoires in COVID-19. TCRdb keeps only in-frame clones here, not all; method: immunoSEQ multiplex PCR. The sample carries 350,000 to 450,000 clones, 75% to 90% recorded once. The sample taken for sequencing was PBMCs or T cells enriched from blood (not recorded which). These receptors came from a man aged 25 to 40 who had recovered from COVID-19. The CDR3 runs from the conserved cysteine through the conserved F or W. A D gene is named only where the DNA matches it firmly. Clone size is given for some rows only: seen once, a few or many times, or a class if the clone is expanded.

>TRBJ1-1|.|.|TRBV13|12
CASSLGTDEAFF
TGTGCCAGCAGCTTAGGGACAGATGAAGCTTTCTTT
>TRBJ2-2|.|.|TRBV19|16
CASSSYYRRGTGELFF
TGTGCCAGTAGTTCTTACTACCGTAGGGGCACCGGGGAGCTGTTTTTT
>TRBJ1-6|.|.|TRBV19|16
CASSTTAPPNNSPLHF
TGTGCCAGTAGTACCACAGCCCCTCCTAATAATTCACCCCTCCACTTT
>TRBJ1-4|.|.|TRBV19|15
CASSIRTATNEKLFF
TGTGCCAGTAGTATTAGGACAGCAACTAATGAAAAACTGTTTTTT
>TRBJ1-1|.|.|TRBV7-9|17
CASSLGPGQGSVREAFF
TGTGCCAGCAGCTTAGGTCCAGGCCAAGGTTCCGTCCGTGAAGCTTTCTTT
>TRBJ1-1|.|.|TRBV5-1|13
CASSLDPTAEAFF
TGCGCCAGCAGCTTGGATCCGACAGCTGAAGCTTTCTTT
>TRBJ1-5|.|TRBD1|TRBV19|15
CASSNPTGASQPQHF
TGTGCCAGTAGTAATCCAACAGGGGCCTCCCAGCCCCAGCATTTT
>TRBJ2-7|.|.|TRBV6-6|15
CASSYPQGPPYEQYF
TGTGCCAGCAGTTACCCCCAGGGGCCACCTTACGAGCAGTACTTC
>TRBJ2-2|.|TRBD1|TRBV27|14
CASSGTGTTGELFF
TGTGCCAGCAGCGGGACAGGGACAACCGGGGAGCTGTTTTTT
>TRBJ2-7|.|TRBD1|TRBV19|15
CASSMYEGAPYEQYF
TGTGCCAGTAGTATGTATGAGGGGGCACCTTACGAGCAGTACTTC
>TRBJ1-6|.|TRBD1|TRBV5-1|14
CASSLDRGASPLHF
TGCGCCAGCAGCTTAGACAGGGGTGCTTCACCCCTCCACTTT
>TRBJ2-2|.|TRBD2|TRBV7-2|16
CASSSGTSGNTGELFF
TGTGCCAGCAGCTCCGGGACTAGCGGGAACACCGGGGAGCTGTTTTTT
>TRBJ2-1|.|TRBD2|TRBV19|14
CASSRTSDGGEQFF
TGTGCCAGTAGTAGGACTAGCGACGGGGGGGAGCAGTTCTTC
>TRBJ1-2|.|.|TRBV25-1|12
CASRDSTYGYTF
TGTGCCAGCAGGGACAGTACCTATGGCTACACCTTC
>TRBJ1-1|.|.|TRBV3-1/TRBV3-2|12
CASSQTEKEAFF
TGTGCCAGCAGTCAAACAGAAAAAGAAGCTTTCTTT
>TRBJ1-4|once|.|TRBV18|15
CASSPLGAPNEKLFF
TGTGCCAGCTCACCACTGGGGGCGCCTAATGAAAAACTGTTTTTT
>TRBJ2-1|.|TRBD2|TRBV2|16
CASSPFTSGNNNEQFF
TGTGCCAGCAGTCCTTTTACTAGCGGGAACAACAATGAGCAGTTCTTC
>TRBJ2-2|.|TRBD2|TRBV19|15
CASRRNLGGTGELFF
TGTGCCAGTAGGAGGAACCTCGGGGGGACCGGGGAGCTGTTTTTT
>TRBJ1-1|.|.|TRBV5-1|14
CASSLARGGTEAFF
TGCGCCAGCAGCTTGGCCCGGGGGGGCACTGAAGCTTTCTTT
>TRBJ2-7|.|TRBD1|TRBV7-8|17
CASSPRTGTGYFREQYF
TGTGCCAGCAGCCCCAGGACCGGGACAGGGTACTTTCGAGAGCAGTACTTC
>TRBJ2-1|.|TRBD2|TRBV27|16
CASSLYSGSSYNEQFF
TGTGCCAGCAGTCTTTATAGCGGGAGCTCCTACAATGAGCAGTTCTTC
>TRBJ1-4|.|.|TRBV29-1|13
CSVGGGQDEKLFF
TGCAGCGTAGGTGGTGGGCAGGATGAAAAACTGTTTTTT
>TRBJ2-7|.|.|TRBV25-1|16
CASSEYVTRHSYEQYF
TGTGCCAGCAGTGAATATGTGACTAGGCATTCCTACGAGCAGTACTTC
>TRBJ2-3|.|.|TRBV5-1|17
CASSLAAGTPSTDTQYF
TGCGCCAGCAGCTTGGCGGCAGGGACTCCTAGCACAGATACGCAGTATTTT
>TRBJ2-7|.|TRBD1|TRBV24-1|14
CATSDGTVPNEQYF
TGTGCCACCAGTGATGGGACAGTACCTAACGAGCAGTACTTC
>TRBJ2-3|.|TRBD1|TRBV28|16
CASSRSGQGELDTQYF
TGTGCCAGCAGCCGTTCGGGACAGGGGGAGTTGGATACGCAGTATTTT
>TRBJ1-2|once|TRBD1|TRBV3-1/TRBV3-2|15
CASSQSVGTGYGYTF
TGTGCCAGCAGCCAATCCGTAGGGACAGGCTATGGCTACACCTTC
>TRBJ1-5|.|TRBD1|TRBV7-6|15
CASSLDQGVNQPQHF
TGTGCCAGCAGCTTGGATCAGGGGGTAAATCAGCCCCAGCATTTT
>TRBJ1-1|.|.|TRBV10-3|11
CAISGGVEAFF
TGTGCCATCAGTGGGGGGGTTGAAGCTTTCTTT
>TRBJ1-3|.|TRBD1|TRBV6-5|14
CASRGQGQGDTIYF
TGTGCCAGCAGGGGACAAGGACAGGGTGACACCATATATTTT
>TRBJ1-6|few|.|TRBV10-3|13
CAISESFGEALHF
TGTGCCATCAGTGAGTCTTTTGGGGAGGCCCTCCACTTT
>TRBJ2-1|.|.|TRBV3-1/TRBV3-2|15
CASSQDGSAYNEQFF
TGTGCCAGCAGCCAGGATGGGAGCGCTTACAATGAGCAGTTCTTC
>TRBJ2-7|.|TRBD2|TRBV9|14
CASSQTSGSDEQYF
TGTGCCAGCAGCCAAACTAGCGGGAGTGACGAGCAGTACTTC
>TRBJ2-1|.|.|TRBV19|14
CATGIDRFFDEQFF
TGTGCCACAGGTATAGACAGGTTTTTCGATGAGCAGTTCTTC
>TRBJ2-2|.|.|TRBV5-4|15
CASSPPEGKDGELFF
TGTGCCAGCAGCCCCCCGGAGGGGAAGGACGGGGAGCTGTTTTTT
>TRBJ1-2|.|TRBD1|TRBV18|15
CASSPQDRGQGGYTF
TGTGCCAGCTCACCACAGGACAGGGGGCAAGGAGGCTACACCTTC
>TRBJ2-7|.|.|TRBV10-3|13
CATAGDNSYEQYF
TGTGCCACTGCTGGGGACAACTCCTACGAGCAGTACTTC
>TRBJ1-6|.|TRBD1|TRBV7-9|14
CASSAGTENSPLHF
TGTGCCAGCAGCGCCGGGACAGAGAATTCACCCCTCCACTTT
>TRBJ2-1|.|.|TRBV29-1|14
CSVEWLKEDVEQFF
TGCAGCGTTGAGTGGCTCAAAGAGGATGTTGAGCAGTTCTTC
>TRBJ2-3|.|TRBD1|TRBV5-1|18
CASSSGTGAKGKFNTQYF
TGCGCCAGCAGCTCCGGGACAGGGGCCAAAGGGAAATTTAATACGCAGTATTTT
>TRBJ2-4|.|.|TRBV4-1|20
CASSQGRTGASGTAKNIQYF
TGCGCCAGCAGCCAAGGGCGGACAGGGGCTAGCGGGACGGCCAAAAACATTCAGTACTTC
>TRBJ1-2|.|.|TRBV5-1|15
CASSLGSLAGYGYTF
TGCGCCAGCAGCTTGGGCAGCCTGGCGGGCTATGGCTACACCTTC
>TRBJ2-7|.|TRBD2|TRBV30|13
CAWSDGGRSEQYF
TGTGCCTGGAGTGATGGCGGGAGGTCCGAGCAGTACTTC